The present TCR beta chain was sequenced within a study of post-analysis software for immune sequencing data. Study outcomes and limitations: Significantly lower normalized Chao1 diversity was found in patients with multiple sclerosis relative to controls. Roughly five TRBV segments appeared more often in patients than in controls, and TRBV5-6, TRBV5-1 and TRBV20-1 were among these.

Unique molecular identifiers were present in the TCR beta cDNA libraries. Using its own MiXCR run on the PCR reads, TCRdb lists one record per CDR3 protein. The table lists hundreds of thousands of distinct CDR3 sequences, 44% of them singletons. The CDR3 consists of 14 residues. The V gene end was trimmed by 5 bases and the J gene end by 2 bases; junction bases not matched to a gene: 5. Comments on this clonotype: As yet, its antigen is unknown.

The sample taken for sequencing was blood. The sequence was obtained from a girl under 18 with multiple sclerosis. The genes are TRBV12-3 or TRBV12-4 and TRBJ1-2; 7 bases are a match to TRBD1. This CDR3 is CASSRGQLNYGYTF. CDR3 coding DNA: TGTGCCAGCAGTAGGGGACAGTTAAACTATGGCTACACCTTC.